The rows below give T cell receptor beta chains drawn from one sample of a study of vaccination and CD4 T cells after COVID-19. TCRdb analysed the PCR reads with MiXCR anew, one entry per CDR3 protein. Here the sample spans about 4,000 distinct CDR3 sequences, around 17% being singletons. Antigens of these TCRs are unknown. What was sequenced was CD4+ T cells from blood, cultured in vitro. The receptor set was obtained from a human donor who had recovered from COVID-19. Both conserved end residues are part of each CDR3.

j_call v_call cdr3_aa
TRBJ1-1 TRBV20-1 CSAKGGVNTEAFF
TRBJ1-2 TRBV19 CATKTGPQSTYGYTF
TRBJ2-6 TRBV30 CASIRDASSSGANVLTF
TRBJ2-1 TRBV11-2 CASSARGGLYNEQFF
TRBJ2-1 TRBV7-3 CASRRNPSDEQFF
TRBJ2-5 TRBV19 CASSSGGPRKETQYF
TRBJ1-1 TRBV5-1 CASRRTENTEAFF
TRBJ2-2 TRBV11-2 CASSSPSLRGVITGELFF
TRBJ2-1 TRBV12-3/TRBV12-4 CASIRGLGANEQFF
TRBJ2-3 TRBV11-3 CASSVGDTQYF
TRBJ2-7 TRBV6-1 CASNGRGTYEQYF
TRBJ2-1 TRBV6-1 CASRASGGLNEQFF
TRBJ2-5 TRBV20-1 CSARTDRETQYF
TRBJ2-1 TRBV30 CAWSLPGQGPYDEQFF
TRBJ1-1 TRBV5-1 CASSLTGNVMNTEAFF
TRBJ1-1 TRBV12-5 CASGLVEQYSEAFF
TRBJ2-2 TRBV6-1 CASSGAGAGELFF
TRBJ1-6 TRBV19 CASSIRDRSSPLHF
TRBJ2-7 TRBV2 CASLIDRDAYF
TRBJ2-6 TRBV9 CASSLGESSGANVLTF
TRBJ2-1 TRBV2 CASRSRTYNEQFF
TRBJ2-5 TRBV7-9 CASSADRGTQETQYF
TRBJ2-5 TRBV4-1 CASSHSEGRETQYF
TRBJ1-1 TRBV5-6 CASSLRGGGNTEAFF
TRBJ1-5 TRBV19 CASSLQGGQPQHF
TRBJ2-1 TRBV7-9 CASSLSGGLNNEQFF
TRBJ2-3 TRBV6-1 CASSKTSGLPADTQYF
TRBJ1-1 TRBV6-1 CASRRGTAEAFF
TRBJ2-7 TRBV5-1 CASRMTGGTEQYF
TRBJ2-5 TRBV20-1 CSASGVWETQYF
TRBJ2-2 TRBV14 CASSLRTGQGTGELFF
TRBJ1-2 TRBV20-1 CSAGTAASSGYTF
TRBJ2-3 TRBV29-1 CSVERRADTQYF
TRBJ2-7 TRBV7-6 CASSLAGFVVEGPGSTYEQYF
TRBJ1-6 TRBV10-3 CAIRGTGDNSPLHF
TRBJ2-1 TRBV2 CASSPLSGGSLYNEQFF
TRBJ2-3 TRBV20-1 CSVRPANTDTQYF
TRBJ2-3 TRBV7-7 CASSRRQGDTQYF
TRBJ1-4 TRBV12-3/TRBV12-4 CASSSPKPHGRGKLFF
TRBJ2-2 TRBV12-3/TRBV12-4 CASSPAPPGSGELFF
TRBJ2-7 TRBV15 CATSRLDRRPYEQYF
TRBJ2-3 TRBV12-3/TRBV12-4 CASSPPSGGSTDTQYF
TRBJ2-1 TRBV14 CASSQESGGATYNEQFF
TRBJ1-1 TRBV12-3/TRBV12-4 CASTPGSPTEAFF
TRBJ2-2 TRBV12-3/TRBV12-4 CASSLLLGSGELFF
TRBJ2-7 TRBV20-1 CSAPSGGLYEQYF
TRBJ1-1 TRBV6-2/TRBV6-3 CASRGTGGSTEAFF
TRBJ1-2 TRBV6-2/TRBV6-3 CASSLTGGKGYTF
TRBJ2-5 TRBV6-1 CASRRGGGETQYF
TRBJ2-2 TRBV10-3 CAISDGVKWELFF